This passage covers 25 T cell receptor beta chains from one sample sequenced in a study of identical twins. Each CDR3 protein is one row after TCRdb ran MiXCR on the 5' RACE reads. Here the sample spans 1.5 million to 2 million distinct CDR3 sequences, about 31% being singletons. Sequences were obtained from cord blood. These receptors originate from a newborn girl in good health.

V gene TRBV2 combines with J gene TRBJ2-1; 11 nucleotides align to TRBD2. The DNA end lines up better with TRBJ2-7; the J call may be wrong. Germline V CDR1 and CDR2: SNHLY, FYNNEI. The CDR3 spans 17 residues. The CDR3 loop is CASSQRLAGPQGNEQYF. The CDR3 DNA is TGTGCCAGCAGCCAACGACTAGCGGGGCCGCAGGGCAATGAGCAGTACTTC.

This clonotype was recorded many times. The chain couples TRBV20-1 to TRBJ2-7; TRBD1 is a possible D gene (6 bases). Trimming removed 3 bases from V and 2 bases from J, with 8 bases in between. In germline, CDR1 is DFQATT, CDR2 SNEGSKA (reference sequence). The CDR3 is made up of 12 amino acids. CDR3 region: CSASGDTYEQYF. CDR3 DNA: TGCAGTGCTAGCGGGGACACCTACGAGCAGTACTTC.

A few counts support this clonotype. This rearrangement joins TRBV14 to TRBJ2-1; weak D call: TRBD2 (6 bases). Between the trimmed V and J ends, which lost 0 bases and 8 bases, there was a span of 11 bases. CDR1 and CDR2 from the germline V gene are SGHDN and FVKESK. The CDR3 totals 14 residues. The CDR3 region is CASSQEELAYEQFF. Here the CDR3 DNA reads TGTGCCAGCAGCCAAGAGGAACTAGCCTATGAGCAGTTCTTC.

This clonotype was seen a few times. The V and J genes are TRBV28 and TRBJ2-1; TRBD2 matches 10 bases. The end of the DNA fits TRBJ2-7 better, so the J call may be wrong. Per the germline V gene, CDR1 is MDHEN and CDR2 is SYDVKM. The CDR3 is made up of 15 amino acids. The CDR3 protein is CASSSGTSAYNEQYF. DNA for the CDR3: TGTGCCAGCAGTTCCGGGACTAGCGCCTACAATGAGCAGTACTTC.

A note on this clonotype: Germline and junction disagree at one end, which may indicate a read error. The chain links TRBV7-2 to TRBJ2-1; tentative D call: TRBD2 (6 bases). The CDR3 loop spans 15 amino acids. Per germline, CDR1 SGHTA and CDR2 FQGNSA. In nucleotides, the CDR3 is TGTGCCAGCAGCCCTGAAGGGGTAGCGGTGGATGAGCTGTTCTTC. As protein: CASSPEGVAVDELFF.

This clonotype was recorded a few times. Written as DNA, the CDR3 is TGTGCCAGCAGTACAGGGGCAACTACTATTAACACTGAAGCTTTCTTT. Translation: CASSTGATTINTEAFF. The V gene is TRBV21-1, the J gene TRBJ1-1; TRBD1 was called by the table and not checked on the DNA. TRBV21-1 is shown as a pseudogene. The CDR3 contains 16 residues.

This clonotype was detected many times. This chain links TRBV29-1 with TRBJ1-2, with 7 bases lining up with TRBD1. The CDR3 loop spans 13 amino acids. From germline, CDR1 is SQVTM and CDR2 ANQGSEA. V lost 0 bases to trimming and J lost 5 bases; unmatched junction nucleotides: 3. CDR3 sequence reads: CSVEDAGGYGYTF. CDR3 DNA: TGCAGCGTTGAAGATGCAGGGGGGTATGGCTACACCTTC.

V usage is TRBV28 and J usage is TRBJ2-1; D may match TRBD1 or TRBD2 (5 bases each). V lost 9 bases, J lost 6 bases, and 18 bases lay in between. The CDR3 is 14 residues long. Germline assignment: CDR1 MDHEN and CDR2 SYDVKM. The DNA for the CDR3 is TGTGCCAGTTCTAGGATTGGGGGTAGCAATGAGCAGTTCTTC. The encoded protein is CASSRIGGSNEQFF.

J is TRBJ2-1 and V is TRBV29-1; TRBD2 is a possible D gene (6 bases). Trimming removed 1 base at V and 4 bases at J, with 14 bases between. CDR1 SQVTM and CDR2 ANQGSEA come from the germline V gene. The CDR3 is made up of 15 amino acids. The CDR3 protein is CSVEGDFSSYNEQFF. The CDR3 DNA is TGCAGCGTTGAAGGGGACTTTAGTTCATACAATGAGCAGTTCTTC.

This clonotype was seen a handful of times. V gene TRBV20-1 combines with J gene TRBJ1-2; D unresolved. V was cut by 2 bases and J by 4 bases, with 20 bases left in between. Germline CDR1 and CDR2: DFQATT and SNEGSKA (reference sequence). The CDR3 has 16 residues. The CDR3, as DNA: TGCAGTGCTAGATATACAAAGTCCGCAGGTGCCTATGGCTACACCTTC. Its translation: CSARYTKSAGAYGYTF.

The chain employs TRBV5-1 and TRBJ2-1, with a possible D match to TRBD2 (6 bases). The ends were cut back, 0 bases at V and 1 base at J, with 17 bases in the middle. The germline gives CDR1 SGHRS, CDR2 YFSETQ. There are 18 residues in the CDR3. CDR3 bases: TGCGCCAGCAGCTTGGGCGGGGCGGGGTGGTCTTCCTACAATGAGCAGTTCTTC. The encoded protein is CASSLGGAGWSSYNEQFF.

This clonotype was counted a single time. One junction end does not reproduce the germline sequence, and a read error may be involved. The J gene is TRBJ1-1, the V gene TRBV5-6; D not certain. Germline loops: CDR1 SGHDT, CDR2 YYEEEE. The CDR3 runs 12 residues. The CDR3 DNA sequence: TGTGCCACCAGCTGGGGAGACACTGAAGCTTTCTTT. Its protein product is CATSWGDTEAFF.

This clonotype turned up a few times. The rearrangement joins TRBV25-1 to TRBJ2-5; possibly TRBD1 or TRBD2 for D (6 bases each). The CDR3 is 12 residues long. The V gene's germline CDR1 is MGHDK and CDR2 SYGVNS. Trimming stripped 5 bases from V and 13 bases from J, with 17 bases between. The CDR3 here is CASSTITGTPYF. CDR3 bases: TGTGCCAGCAGTACCATCACAGGGACTCCGTACTTC.

This clonotype was detected a few times. Its ends do not fully match the called genes, so a read error is possible. The rearrangement joins TRBV27 to TRBJ2-3; 10 bases line up with TRBD2. The CDR3 has 15 amino acids. In germline, CDR1 is MNHEY, CDR2 SMNVEV (reference sequence). The CDR3 region has the DNA TGTGCCAGCAGTAAAAGCGGGGGGGCCACAAATACGCAGTATTTT. As protein: CASSKSGGATNTQYF.

This clonotype was picked up many times. The J gene is TRBJ2-1, the V gene TRBV9; the match to TRBD2 covers 12 bases. The trim removed 4 bases at V and 0 bases at J, leaving 5 bases unmatched. Germline CDR1 SGDLS, CDR2 YYNGEE. This CDR3 spans 17 amino acids. CDR3 nucleotides: TGTGCCAGCAGCACCGGACTAGCGGGGAGCTCCTACAATGAGCAGTTCTTC. This translates into CASSTGLAGSSYNEQFF.

The rearrangement links TRBV3-1 to TRBJ2-1; possibly TRBD2 for D (5 bases). The V end was cut by 0 bases, the J end by 0 bases, with 12 bases between. The CDR3 is 17 amino acids. Germline-derived CDR1 and CDR2 are LGHDT and YNNKEL (reference sequence). The CDR3 loop reads CASSQDNWAGSYNEQFF. CDR3 sequence (DNA): TGTGCCAGCAGCCAAGATAATTGGGCGGGCTCCTACAATGAGCAGTTCTTC.

V usage is TRBV20-1 and J usage is TRBJ1-1; 7 nucleotides align to TRBD1. The germline gives CDR1 DFQATT, CDR2 SNEGSKA (reference sequence). The V and J ends lost 1 base and 7 bases, in that order; junction bases with no gene match: 9. This CDR3 is 14 amino acids long. This CDR3 is CSARVWDRGIEAFF. The DNA of the CDR3 is TGCAGTGCTAGAGTGTGGGACAGAGGGATTGAAGCTTTCTTT.

This chain uses TRBV6-5 with TRBJ2-2, with 12 positions matching TRBD2. CDR1 is MNHEY, CDR2 SVGAGI, per germline. V was pared by 4 bases and J by 6 bases, with 12 bases of the junction left unmatched. The CDR3 totals 18 residues. For the CDR3, the DNA is TGTGCCAGCAGTTTACTCCTACCTGGGACTAGCGGGTCCGGGGAGCTGTTTTTT. This gives the protein CASSLLLPGTSGSGELFF.

V and J are TRBV28 and TRBJ1-4; D might be TRBD1 (5 bases). The V gene's germline CDR1 is MDHEN and CDR2 SYDVKM. The CDR3 contains 15 residues. Deletions cut 4 bases from V and 0 bases from J, with 9 bases between. The DNA for the CDR3 is TGTGCCAGCAGTTCGGACATTGCAACTAATGAAAAACTGTTTTTT. Amino acids: CASSSDIATNEKLFF.

The rearrangement links TRBV7-9 to TRBJ2-7, with 7 bases that match TRBD1. Per germline, CDR1 SEHNR and CDR2 FQNEAQ (reference sequence). V gave up 4 bases and J gave up 9 bases; unmatched junction bases: 6. The CDR3 loop spans 12 amino acids. The CDR3 reads CASSSSDRTQYF. In nucleotides, the CDR3 is TGTGCCAGCAGCTCATCGGACAGGACGCAGTACTTC.

V is TRBV4-2 and J is TRBJ2-1; 12 nucleotides match TRBD1. Unmatched junction bases numbered 5, after V lost 4 bases and J lost 7 bases. This CDR3 spans 15 amino acids. Germline V lookup: CDR1 LGHNA, CDR2 YNFKEQ. CDR3 bases: TGTGCCAGCAGCCGGGGACAGGGGGCATCAAATGAGCAGTTCTTC. Translation gives CASSRGQGASNEQFF.

The CDR3 sequence: CASSQERGGGNTGELFF. The CDR3 DNA follows: TGTGCCAGCAGCCAAGAGCGGGGGGGTGGTAACACCGGGGAGCTGTTTTTT. The rearrangement uses TRBV3-1 and TRBJ2-2; 9 bases match TRBD2. From germline, CDR1 is LGHDT and CDR2 YNNKEL (reference sequence). CDR3 length: 17 residues. With V trimmed by 0 bases and J by 2 bases, 4 bases remained unmatched.

The sample holds a few counts of this clonotype. The chain couples TRBV4-2 to TRBJ1-2; TRBD1 agrees at 7 bases. This CDR3 is 14 amino acids long. Losses at the gene ends were 0 bases for V and 3 bases for J; bases not matched to a gene: 1. Germline CDR1 and CDR2: LGHNA and YNFKEQ. The DNA for the CDR3 is TGTGCCAGCAGCCAAGAGCAGGGGGACTATGGCTACACCTTC. Encoded protein: CASSQEQGDYGYTF.

The rearrangement uses TRBV10-3 and TRBJ2-7; D is possibly TRBD2 (6 bases). Germline CDR1 ENHRY, CDR2 SYGVKD. This CDR3 is built from 15 residues. With 2 bases removed from V and 2 bases from J, the gap between germline ends came to 13 bases. CDR3 sequence: CAISEGSGGTYEQYF. The CDR3 region has the DNA TGTGCCATCAGTGAGGGTAGCGGAGGGACCTACGAGCAGTACTTC.

A remark on this clonotype: One junction end disagrees with the germline gene, perhaps due to a read error. CDR3 sequence: CAVRKDREKAFF. In DNA form, the CDR3 reads TGTGCCGTCAGGAAGGACAGGGAGAAGGCTTTCTTT. The chain uses TRBV10-3 and TRBJ1-1, with 8 nucleotides matching TRBD1. The germline gives CDR1 ENHRY, CDR2 SYGVKD. This CDR3 comprises 12 residues.